Listed below are T cell receptor beta chains from one sample, sequenced in a study of cytomegalovirus exposure and HLA in healthy donors. The table came from immunoSEQ multiplex PCR; TCRdb's copy has only in-frame clones and leaves some out. This table has over 150,000 clones, 70% to 85% appearing once. The sample consisted of PBMCs. These receptor sequences come from a man younger than 30 in good health and CMV-seronegative. The CDR3 runs from the conserved cysteine through the conserved F or W. The D gene is left open where the match is weak. Size tells how often a clone was seen (once, few, many) or the class of an expanded clone, and some rows leave it out.

D gene	J gene	clone size	V gene	CDR3 DNA	CDR3 protein
-	TRBJ2-7	once	TRBV21-1	TGTGCCAGCAGCAAAGCCAGGGGGACTAGCTCCTACGAGCAGTACTTC	CASSKARGTSSYEQYF
-	TRBJ1-4	-	TRBV10-3	TGTGCCACCCCTGAGGCAACTAATGAAAAACTGTTTTTT	CATPEATNEKLFF
TRBD1	TRBJ1-3	-	TRBV4-2	TGTGCCAGCAGCCAAGAGGACAGGGGGCAAAGAAACACCATATATTTT	CASSQEDRGQRNTIYF
TRBD2	TRBJ2-1	-	TRBV7-9	TGTGCCAGCAGCTTAGGGGCGGGAGGAGGCAATGAGCAGTTCTTC	CASSLGAGGGNEQFF
TRBD1	TRBJ2-1	-	TRBV7-9	TGTGCCAGCAGTCGGGGACAGGGGGCCTACAATGAGCAGTTCTTC	CASSRGQGAYNEQFF
TRBD1	TRBJ2-7	-	TRBV7-9	TGTGCCAGCAGCTCCCGGGACAGGGCCAACGAGCAGTACTTC	CASSSRDRANEQYF
-	TRBJ2-5	once	TRBV29-1	TGCAGCGTTGAGATTTGGCCTAGCCAAGAGACCCAGTACTTC	CSVEIWPSQETQYF
TRBD1	TRBJ1-1	-	TRBV19	TGTGCCAGTAGTAAATACCGGGACAGGAGGACTGAAGCTTTCTTT	CASSKYRDRRTEAFF
-	TRBJ2-1	-	TRBV7-6	TGTGCCAGCAGCTTACAGGGGCCGGGTGAGCAGTTCTTC	CASSLQGPGEQFF
-	TRBJ1-1	-	TRBV11-2	TGTGCCAGCACCCGGACAGTGAACACTGAAGCTTTCTTT	CASTRTVNTEAFF
TRBD1	TRBJ1-2	-	TRBV10-3	TGTGCCACTGGACAGGAGGCCCTTAACTATGGCTACACCTTC	CATGQEALNYGYTF
-	TRBJ2-3	-	TRBV6-4	TGTGCCACCCAACAACACCCCGAGGCAGATACGCAGTATTTT	CATQQHPEADTQYF
-	TRBJ2-7	-	TRBV7-9	TGTTCCAGCAGCTCCAAACTAGGCAGTGAGTACTTC	CSSSSKLGSEYF
-	TRBJ1-1	few	TRBV6-1	TGTGCCAGCAGTGTGAGGACAGCCAACACTGAAGCTTTCTTT	CASSVRTANTEAFF
-	TRBJ2-1	-	TRBV9	TGTGCCAGCAGAGGGGAGGATAGCGGAAACAATGAGCAGTTCTTC	CASRGEDSGNNEQFF
-	TRBJ1-2	-	TRBV5-1	TGCGCCAGCAGCTTGGAAATAGCCTATGGCTACACCTTC	CASSLEIAYGYTF
-	TRBJ1-5	-	TRBV30	TGTGCCTGGAGTGCCCGGGAGTATCAGCCCCAGCATTTT	CAWSAREYQPQHF
TRBD2	TRBJ2-5	-	TRBV6-5	TGTGCCAGCACCTTAGCGGGGGGGCAAGAGACCCAGTACTTC	CASTLAGGQETQYF
TRBD2	TRBJ2-3	once	TRBV27	TGTGCCACCCGCCGGGGGGGCACAGATACGCAGTATTTT	CATRRGGTDTQYF
TRBD1	TRBJ2-3	-	TRBV27	TGTGCCAGCAGTCCCGGGGGACAGGAGTTCACAGATACGCAGTATTTT	CASSPGGQEFTDTQYF
TRBD2	TRBJ2-7	once	TRBV7-9	TGTGCCAGCAGCTCACCCGTGAAGACTAGCGGGAGCTACGAGCAGTACTTC	CASSSPVKTSGSYEQYF